This entry lists 20 T cell receptor beta chains sequenced from one sample in a study of Graves' ophthalmopathy and Graves' hyperthyroidism. For repertoire sequencing, the TCR beta CDR3 regions were amplified from RNA transcripts. First-round RT-PCR used HTBI primers; second-round multiplex PCR followed. TCRdb itself ran the multiplex PCR reads through MiXCR, one entry per CDR3 protein. The repertoire has 900,000 to 1,200,000 distinct CDR3 sequences, about two fifths of them found once; the top ten carry around 10%. The sample was peripheral blood or thyroid tissue (not recorded which). The receptors were gathered from an adult man with Graves' hyperthyroidism.

The sample holds a few counts of this clonotype. A much larger clone sits a single nucleotide away, making a read error possible. J is TRBJ1-6 and V is TRBV10-3; 7 bases match TRBD1. Germline assignment: CDR1 ENHRY and CDR2 SYGVKD. This CDR3 is 15 amino acids long. In DNA form, the CDR3 reads TGTGCCGTCAGTGAGGGGGCTAACTATAATTCACCCCTCCACTTT. Translating gives CAVSEGANYNSPLHF.

This clonotype showed up many times. This chain connects TRBV5-8 to TRBJ1-5; the D is unclear. Trimming shortened V by 0 bases and J by 0 bases, and 7 bases separated the two germline ends. The CDR3 is made up of 15 amino acids. Germline V gene data show CDR1 as SGHTS and CDR2 as YDEGEE. The CDR3 loop is CASSLVPDSNQPQHF. Written as DNA, the CDR3 is TGTGCCAGCAGCTTGGTGCCAGATAGCAATCAGCCCCAGCATTTT.

The chain carries TRBV6-2 or TRBV6-3 and TRBJ2-5; D remains ambiguous. This CDR3 has 11 amino acids. The V gene's germline CDR1 is MNHEY and CDR2 SVGEGT. V shed 4 bases and J shed 6 bases, with 6 bases lying between them. The CDR3 protein is CASSSLKTQYF. CDR3 nucleotides: TGTGCCAGCAGTTCCCTTAAGACCCAGTACTTC.

The V call is TRBV12-3 or TRBV12-4, the J call TRBJ2-5; the D gene is possibly TRBD1 (6 bases). The V and J ends lost 5 bases and 2 bases respectively, with 9 bases between them. The CDR3 is made up of 13 amino acids. Written as DNA, the CDR3 is TGTGCCAGCAGTAATACAGGGCAAGAGACCCAGTACTTC. Its protein product is CASSNTGQETQYF.

The rearrangement uses TRBV7-2 and TRBJ2-7; 9 nucleotides match TRBD2. Germline V gives CDR1 SGHTA, CDR2 FQGNSA. The CDR3 is made up of 17 amino acids. V lost 5 bases, J lost 0 bases, and 11 bases stayed unmatched. The CDR3 DNA reads as TGTGCCAGCAGCCGTCCGAAGGAGCGGGAGGTCTCCTACGAGCAGTACTTC. Protein sequence: CASSRPKEREVSYEQYF.

The gene calls are TRBV7-9 and TRBJ2-3; 9 bases map to TRBD1. The germline CDR1 and CDR2 sequences are SEHNR and FQNEAQ (reference sequence). V shed 1 base, J shed 2 bases, and the junction held 1 base outside the gene matches. CDR3 size: 15 residues. The CDR3 DNA follows: TGTGCCAGCAGCTTAGGGGACAGGGACACAGATACGCAGTATTTT. Protein sequence: CASSLGDRDTDTQYF.

At least ten counts were recorded for this clonotype. V and J are TRBV10-3 and TRBJ1-6, with 7 bases fitting TRBD1. V was clipped by 6 bases and J by 13 bases; unmatched bases: 12. The CDR3 sequence is 14 residues long. Per the germline V gene, CDR1 is ENHRY and CDR2 is SYGVKD. Here the CDR3 DNA reads TGTGCCATCAGGAAGAAGACAGGGCTGACTCCCCTCCACTTT. It translates to CAIRKKTGLTPLHF.

This clonotype occurred many times. V gene TRBV7-6 combines with J gene TRBJ1-6, with D perhaps TRBD1 (6 bases). The CDR3 consists of 15 residues. The germline V gene has CDR1 SGHVS and CDR2 FNYEAQ. Trimming took 0 bases from V and 7 from J, leaving 10 bases between them. The CDR3 DNA sequence: TGTGCCAGCAGCTTAGCGGCGACAGGCAATTCACCCCTCCACTTT. Residues: CASSLAATGNSPLHF.

There are many counts of this clonotype. J is TRBJ1-3 and V is TRBV2; a weak D match, TRBD1 (5 bases). The V end lost 3 bases, the J end lost 4 bases, and 16 bases lay between the germline ends. Germline-derived CDR1 and CDR2 are SNHLY and FYNNEI. The CDR3 extends over 16 amino acids. The CDR3: CASSDEGQGAGNTIYF. The CDR3 nucleotides are TGTGCCAGCAGTGATGAAGGTCAGGGTGCAGGAAACACCATATATTTT. Together with reference TRBV2 and TRBJ1-3, the CDR3 gives the full variable domain: EPEVTQTPSHQVTQMGQEVILRCVPISNHLYFYWYRQILGQKVEFLVSFYNNEISEKSEIFDDQFSVERPDGSNFTLKIRSTKLEDSAMYFCASSDEGQGAGNTIYFGEGSWLTVV.

This clonotype has at least ten counts. The rearrangement links TRBV6-4 to TRBJ1-5, with unresolved D. Germline values: CDR1 MRHNA, CDR2 SNTAGT. V was pared by 3 bases and J by 7 bases, with 10 bases between. The CDR3 is 13 residues long. Here the CDR3 reads CASSDQWGQPQHF. CDR3 nucleotides: TGTGCCAGCAGTGATCAGTGGGGACAGCCCCAGCATTTT.

This clonotype was detected only a few times. The chain has TRBV6-1 and TRBJ1-5, with a weak D call TRBD1 (5 bases). The CDR3 loop spans 12 amino acids. CDR1 MNHNS and CDR2 SASEGT come from the germline V gene. V lost 7 bases and J lost 6, with 10 bases in between. This chain's CDR3 is CASNFGGQPQHF. CDR3 nucleotide sequence: TGTGCCAGCAATTTTGGGGGTCAGCCCCAGCATTTT.

This clonotype was seen only a few times. The rearrangement joins TRBV12-3 or TRBV12-4 to TRBJ1-4; no clear D gene. The CDR3 loop spans 15 amino acids. The V end lost 3 bases, the J end lost 7 bases, and 15 bases lay between the germline ends. CDR3 amino acids: CASSFPGRRGEKLFF. The DNA for the CDR3 is TGTGCCAGCAGTTTTCCGGGTCGCAGAGGTGAAAAACTGTTTTTT.

To note about this clonotype: One base away lies a much larger clone, so this may be a sequencing read error. V gene TRBV5-1 combines with J gene TRBJ1-6, with 7 bases lining up with TRBD1. Germline trimming cut 3 bases from V and 3 bases from J; bases unmatched to any gene: 3. From germline, CDR1 is SGHRS and CDR2 YFSETQ. This CDR3 contains 15 residues. DNA of the CDR3: TGCGCCAGCAGCTGGGACAGAGTCTATAATTCACCCCTCCACTTT. This codes for CASSWDRVYNSPLHF.

The chain joins TRBV14 to TRBJ1-2, with TRBD1 identical over 8 bases. CDR1 is SGHDN, CDR2 FVKESK, per germline. Trimming removed 8 bases from V and 8 bases from J; junction bases left unmatched: 16. The CDR3 length is 15 residues. The CDR3, as DNA: TGTGCCAGCTCACCACTGGACAGGGTCTCGAGCGGCTACACCTTC. Translating it yields CASSPLDRVSSGYTF.

The chain joins TRBV7-9 to TRBJ2-5; no clear D gene. V dropped 3 bases and J dropped 1 base, with 12 bases sitting between them. Germline V gene data show CDR1 as SEHNR and CDR2 as FQNEAQ (reference sequence). The CDR3 totals 15 residues. CDR3 nucleotide sequence: TGTGCCAGCAGCTTCGTACGGCGGTTCCAAGAGACCCAGTACTTC. It yields the protein CASSFVRRFQETQYF.

This clonotype was seen a handful of times. The CDR3 bases are TGTGCCTGGAGTGTCCCAGGGGTTGAAAAACTGTTTTTT. Translated, it gives CAWSVPGVEKLFF. V usage is TRBV30 and J usage is TRBJ1-4, with TRBD1 as a possible D gene (6 bases). This CDR3 has 13 amino acids. Germline CDR1 reads GTSNPN; CDR2 reads SVGIG (reference sequence). V lost 0 bases to trimming and J lost 7 bases, with 9 bases between them.

This chain joins TRBV29-1 and TRBJ2-7; D ambiguous. Germline CDR1 SQVTM, CDR2 ANQGSEA. The CDR3 is 17 residues long. CDR3 coding DNA: TGCAACCCTCTGACACCCTCAAACACGAGGAGCTCCTACGAGCAGTACTTC. This codes for CNPLTPSNTRSSYEQYF.

This clonotype was observed a few times. The germline gene is not matched at one end of the junction; a read error may be the cause. The chain is built from TRBV20-1 and TRBJ2-7, with 10 bases aligning to TRBD2. The length of the CDR3 is 17 residues. Germline lookup yields CDR1 DFQATT and CDR2 SNEGSKA (reference sequence). The CDR3 is CSARGLAGGGGIYEQYF. As DNA, the CDR3 is TGCAGTGCCAGAGGATTAGCGGGAGGAGGTGGGATCTACGAGCAGTACTTC.

Here the CDR3 DNA reads TGCAGTACTATAGCGGAATTGAACACCGGGGAGCTGTTTTTT. This translates into CSTIAELNTGELFF. The chain recombines TRBV20-1 with TRBJ2-2; perhaps TRBD2 as D (6 bases). This CDR3 has 14 residues. Germline loops: CDR1 DFQATT, CDR2 SNEGSKA (reference sequence). Trimming took 8 bases from V and 1 from J, leaving 14 bases between them.

On this clonotype: One end of the junction varies from germline; a read error may be responsible. The chain uses TRBV19 and TRBJ1-5; D is uncertain. This CDR3 region has 13 residues. In germline, CDR1 is LNHDA, CDR2 SQIVND (reference sequence). Here the CDR3 DNA reads TGTGCCGTAGACTCGTGCCGCAATAAGCCCCAGCATTTT. Its translation: CAVDSCRNKPQHF.